This TCR beta chain came from a study of vaccination and CD4 T cells after COVID-19. At the Johns Hopkins FTIC core, DNA taken from cultured CD4+ T cells was sequenced by way of the Oncomine TCR Beta short-read assay. It was cultured CD4+ T cells from which genomic DNA was extracted. TCRdb itself ran the PCR reads through MiXCR, one entry per CDR3 protein. The sample carries 5,000 to 7,500 distinct CDR3 sequences, about 28% recorded once. Worth noting for this clonotype: Its antigen is unidentified.

As for treatment: roughly 11-day PBMC culture with coronavirus spike peptide pools or control peptides (ViraFEST assay). Samples of CD4+ T cells were obtained from the unexposed donor before the COVID-19 pandemic (2011-2018). This receptor was obtained from a human donor in good health. The specimen sequenced was CD4+ T cells from blood, cultured in vitro.

CDR3 amino acids: CSARDRVLSTDTQYF. The CDR3, as DNA: TGCAGTGCTAGAGATCGGGTTCTGAGCACAGATACGCAGTATTTT. The chain has TRBV20-1 and TRBJ2-3; no firm D call. The V end lost 0 bases, the J end lost 0 bases, and 10 bases lay between the germline ends. There are 15 residues in the CDR3. Germline CDR1 DFQATT, CDR2 SNEGSKA (reference sequence).